A single sample gave rise to the 7 T cell receptor beta chains below, sequenced in a study of regulatory T cells in long-lasting Graves disease. Combining iRepertoire HTBI primers with Arm-PCR of CDR3 regions, the authors built TCR beta libraries. TCRdb reprocessed the multiplex PCR reads via MiXCR and lists one record per CDR3 protein. The sample holds 400,000 to 500,000 distinct CDR3 sequences; around 20% are singletons and the top ten take 13% to 15%. As for time point: persistent/refractory GD, antithyroid drugs over 5 years with positive TRAb. From RNA extracted from PBMCs, the TCR library was made. This specimen consisted of peripheral blood mononuclear cells (PBMCs), obtained when the disease was refractory, from a patient treated with antithyroid drugs. These receptors were obtained from a female donor with Graves disease.

With regard to this clonotype: Mismatch with germline at one junction end may stem from a read error. The chain has TRBV29-1 and TRBJ2-7; D is tentatively TRBD1 or TRBD2 (6 bases each). The CDR3 has 11 residues. Germline assignment: CDR1 SQVTM and CDR2 ANQGSEA. The CDR3 DNA is TGCAGCGGCGGGGACACTTACGAGCGGTACTTC. It is translated as CSGGDTYERYF.

The chain joins TRBV7-6 to TRBJ2-7; D gene unclear. CDR3 size: 14 residues. Germline loops: CDR1 SGHVS, CDR2 FNYEAQ. Trimming took 4 bases from V and 5 from J, leaving 15 bases between them. The CDR3 region is CASSSNPWDNEQYF. The CDR3 DNA reads TGTGCCAGCAGCTCCAATCCTTGGGATAACGAGCAGTACTTC.

CDR3 in amino acids: CAIETSGRPGQDTQYF. The DNA of the CDR3 is TGTGCCATCGAGACTAGCGGCCGACCTGGGCAAGATACGCAGTATTTT. The rearrangement joins TRBV2 to TRBJ2-3; 9 positions agree with TRBD2. Germline V gene data show CDR1 as SNHLY and CDR2 as FYNNEI. The trim removed 10 bases at V and 5 bases at J, leaving 16 bases unmatched. This CDR3 contains 16 residues.

This clonotype was observed a few times. The chain carries TRBV7-7 and TRBJ2-2, with D unclear. Looked up from germline, CDR1 is SSHAT and CDR2 is FNYEAQ (reference sequence). This CDR3 has 13 residues. CDR3 bases: TGTGCTAGTTTACAATCGAACACCGGGGAGCTGTTTTTT. Translating gives CASLQSNTGELFF.

At least ten counts were recorded for this clonotype. The chain joins TRBV7-2 to TRBJ1-4; D is unresolved. The germline V and J ends were trimmed by 1 base and 6 bases, with 12 bases remaining between them. The V gene's germline CDR1 is SGHTA and CDR2 FQGNSA. The CDR3 is 15 amino acids. CDR3 sequence: CASSLVKGIDEKLFF. CDR3 DNA: TGTGCCAGCAGCTTAGTGAAGGGCATTGATGAAAAACTGTTTTTT.

The V call is TRBV30, the J call TRBJ1-1; TRBD1 aligns across 7 bases. The germline V gene encodes CDR1 GTSNPN and CDR2 SVGIG (reference sequence). The V and J ends lost 0 bases and 7 bases, in that order; junction bases with no gene match: 5. CDR3 length equals 13 residues. DNA of the CDR3: TGTGCCTGGAGTGTTGGACAGGCCTTTGAAGCTTTCTTT. It translates to CAWSVGQAFEAFF.

This clonotype came up many times. CDR3: CASSEALRTASGGYTF. The CDR3 DNA reads TGTGCCAGCAGTGAAGCGCTGAGGACAGCGAGTGGTGGCTACACCTTC. The chain couples TRBV6-1 to TRBJ1-2, with D possibly TRBD1 on 6 matching bases. CDR3 length: 16 residues. The germline CDR1 and CDR2 sequences are MNHNS and SASEGT. Trimming took 0 bases from V and 7 from J, leaving 18 bases between them.